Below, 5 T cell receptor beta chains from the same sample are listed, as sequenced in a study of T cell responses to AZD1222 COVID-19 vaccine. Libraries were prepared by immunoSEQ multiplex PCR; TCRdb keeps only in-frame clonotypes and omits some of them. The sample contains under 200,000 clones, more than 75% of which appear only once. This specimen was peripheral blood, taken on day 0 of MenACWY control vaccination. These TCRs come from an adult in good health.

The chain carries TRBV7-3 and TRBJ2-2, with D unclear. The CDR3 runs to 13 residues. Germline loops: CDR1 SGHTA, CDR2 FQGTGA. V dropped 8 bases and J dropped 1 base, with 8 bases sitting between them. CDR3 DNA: TGTGCCAGCCAAGCGCAGAACACCGGGGAGCTGTTTTTT. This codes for CASQAQNTGELFF.

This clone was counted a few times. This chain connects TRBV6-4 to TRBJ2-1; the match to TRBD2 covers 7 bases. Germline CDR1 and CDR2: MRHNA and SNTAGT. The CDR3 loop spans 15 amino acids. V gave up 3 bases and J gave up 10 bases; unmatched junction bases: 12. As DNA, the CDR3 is TGTGCCAGCAGTGAGGCGGGGGTTGATTTAGGCGAGCAGTTCTTC. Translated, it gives CASSEAGVDLGEQFF.

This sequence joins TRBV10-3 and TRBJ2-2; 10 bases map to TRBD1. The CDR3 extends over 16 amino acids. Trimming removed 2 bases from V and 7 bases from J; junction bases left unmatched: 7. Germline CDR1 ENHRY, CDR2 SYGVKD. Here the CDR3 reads CAISEPMGQGNGELFF. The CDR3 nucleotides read TGTGCCATCAGTGAGCCTATGGGACAGGGGAACGGGGAGCTGTTTTTT.

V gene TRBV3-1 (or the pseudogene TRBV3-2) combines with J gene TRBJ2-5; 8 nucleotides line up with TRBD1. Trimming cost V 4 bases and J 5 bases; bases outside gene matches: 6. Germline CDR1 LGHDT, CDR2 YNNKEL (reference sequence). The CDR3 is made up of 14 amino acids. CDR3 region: CASSRQGKLETQYF. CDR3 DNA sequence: TGTGCCAGCAGCCGACAGGGGAAATTGGAGACCCAGTACTTC.

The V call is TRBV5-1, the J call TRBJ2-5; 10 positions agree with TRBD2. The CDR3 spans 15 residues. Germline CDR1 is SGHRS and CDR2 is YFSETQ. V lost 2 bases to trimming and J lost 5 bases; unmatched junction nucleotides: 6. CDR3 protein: CASSLGTSAWETQYF. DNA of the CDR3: TGCGCCAGCAGCTTAGGGACTAGCGCGTGGGAGACCCAGTACTTC. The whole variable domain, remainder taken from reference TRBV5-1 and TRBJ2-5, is KAGVTQTPRYLIKTRGQQVTLSCSPISGHRSVSWYQQTPGQGLQFLFEYFSETQRNKGNFPGRFSGRQFSNSRSEMNVSTLELGDSALYLCASSLGTSAWETQYFGPGTRLLVL.